Listed below are T cell receptor beta chains from one sample, sequenced in a study of immune characterization of retroperitoneal liposarcoma. MiXCR, applied by TCRdb to the PCR reads, yields one record per CDR3 protein. The data contain more than 4,500 distinct CDR3 sequences, around 30% of them singletons. Sequenced sample: tumor tissue. These receptors were taken from a female donor with retroperitoneal liposarcoma. Both conserved end residues are part of each CDR3. Each record gives: J gene, V gene, CDR3 protein.

TRBJ2-5	TRBV7-2	CASSLRRVTGLSYNEQYF
TRBJ2-7	TRBV6-1	CASKDASYEQYF
TRBJ1-1	TRBV5-1	CASSSGQVTEAFF
TRBJ2-1	TRBV6-4	CASSEGGGGNEQFF
TRBJ2-1	TRBV7-8	CASSTSGRGETQFF
TRBJ2-7	TRBV3-1	CASSHEARLAASSYEQYF
TRBJ2-1	TRBV12-3/TRBV12-4	CASSLSPLPQVGIQFF
TRBJ1-5	TRBV12-3/TRBV12-4	CASSLKRGYQPQHF
TRBJ1-4	TRBV11-2	CASSLVGEKLFF
TRBJ2-2	TRBV25-1	CASTRGRVGLAGELFF
TRBJ2-7	TRBV27	CASSPGTGYEQYF
TRBJ2-2	TRBV5-1	CATQSGAGELFF
TRBJ1-1	TRBV12-3/TRBV12-4	CASSRKTGIKEAFF
TRBJ2-2	TRBV6-1	CASTVFKNTGELFF
.	TRBV27	CASSTGPYEQYF
TRBJ2-2	TRBV27	CASKGTPNTGELFF
TRBJ1-6	TRBV6-5	CASSQRNSPLHF
.	TRBV6-1	CASSEAPRTYEQYF
TRBJ2-1	TRBV27	CASSLQTGGYNEQFF
TRBJ2-2	TRBV5-4	CASSLGGATGELFF
TRBJ2-7	TRBV11-3	CASSLQGADYEQYF
TRBJ2-1	TRBV27	CASREAGGNNEQFF
TRBJ2-1	TRBV27	CASSAGTSHNEQFF
TRBJ2-3	TRBV28	CASSFGQASTDTQYF
TRBJ2-3	TRBV11-3	CASSLTSSVSSTDTQYF
TRBJ2-1	TRBV12-3/TRBV12-4	CASSFYVTSGLPNEQFF
TRBJ2-6	TRBV10-2	CASTPGLSGANVLTF
.	TRBV7-2	CASSPYQRGTQFF
TRBJ2-5	TRBV5-1	CASSVTGNQETQYF
TRBJ2-1	TRBV6-1	CASSYERGGFYNEQFF
TRBJ2-4	TRBV23-1	CASSQEREGRENIQYF
TRBJ2-3	TRBV6-1	CASRVGSGGAGADTQYF
TRBJ1-5	TRBV20-1	CSAVGSGSQHF
.	TRBV6-1	CASRASGLLIDYEQYF
TRBJ2-1	TRBV6-6	CASSYSVLGIAYNEQFF
TRBJ2-1	TRBV27	CASSLGTSGSNEQFF
TRBJ2-1	TRBV6-6	CASRPGTSGRALSNEQFF
TRBJ1-3	TRBV6-1	CASSTPQSGNTIYF
TRBJ1-5	TRBV6-1	CASSPGTWSNQPQHF
TRBJ1-5	TRBV7-8	CASSKYARDSRRGQPQHF
TRBJ2-3	TRBV7-2	CASSLVESTQYF
TRBJ2-1	TRBV27	CATKAGGGSMYEQFF
TRBJ2-3	TRBV12-3/TRBV12-4	CASSTTSGGSTDTQYF
TRBJ2-4	TRBV6-8	CASVIGSLAKNIQYF
.	TRBV6-1	CASTRQGGQDEQYF
TRBJ1-1	TRBV18	CASTSGQAEAFF
TRBJ2-1	TRBV11-1	CASSSTKGSSYNEQFF
TRBJ1-2	TRBV5-1	CASSLDDSAYGYTF
TRBJ2-1	TRBV24-1	CATSDAGLAGESYNEQFF
TRBJ2-1	TRBV6-6	CASSFSGMNNEQFF
TRBJ2-7	TRBV11-2	CASSLDRAGLSLEQYF
TRBJ2-1	TRBV7-2	CASSLVSRSHSYNEQFF
TRBJ2-1	TRBV7-2	CASSRLGQSYEQFF
TRBJ2-5	TRBV7-2	CASSLAETQYF
TRBJ2-2	TRBV27	CASNPAPGVTGELFF